Listed below are T cell receptor beta chains from one sample, sequenced in a study of blood T cell repertoires in COVID-19. Produced via immunoSEQ multiplex PCR; TCRdb's table is partial and in-frame only. This table has around 200,000 clones, about 82% appearing once. Source material: PBMCs or T cells enriched from blood (not recorded which). The receptors were gathered from a man aged 40-49 years with acute COVID-19. CDR3s include the opening cysteine and the closing phenylalanine or tryptophan. D genes are given only for firm matches. Expanded clones get a size class; other rows say once, few or many, or leave the size out.

V gene: TRBV7-9
D gene: -
clone size: -
J gene: TRBJ2-3
CDR3 DNA: TGTGCCAGCAGCTCAGGGGGGCCACTGGGCACAGATACGCAGTATTTT
CDR3 protein: CASSSGGPLGTDTQYF

V gene: TRBV5-6
D gene: TRBD1
clone size: -
J gene: TRBJ1-4
CDR3 DNA: TGTGCCAGCAGCCTTATGGGACAGATCCAAGAAAAACTGTTTTTT
CDR3 protein: CASSLMGQIQEKLFF

V gene: TRBV21-1
D gene: -
clone size: -
J gene: TRBJ2-1
CDR3 DNA: TGTGCCAGCAGCAAACCCAGCTCCTACAATGAGCAGTTCTTC
CDR3 protein: CASSKPSSYNEQFF

V gene: TRBV29-1
D gene: TRBD1
clone size: few
J gene: TRBJ2-7
CDR3 DNA: TGCAGCGTTCTTTCCGGGACAGGGGGCTACGAGCAGTACTTC
CDR3 protein: CSVLSGTGGYEQYF

V gene: TRBV9
D gene: TRBD2
clone size: -
J gene: TRBJ2-2
CDR3 DNA: TGTGCCAGCAGCCCCCGGAGAGGGAGAGAGCGGGAGGGTCGGGTAGCCGGGGAGCTGTTTTTT
CDR3 protein: CASSPRRGREREGRVAGELFF

V gene: TRBV14
D gene: TRBD2
clone size: -
J gene: TRBJ2-5
CDR3 DNA: TGTGCCAGCAGCCAGCTCATAGCGGGAGCGGGTGAGACCCAGTACTTC
CDR3 protein: CASSQLIAGAGETQYF

V gene: TRBV5-6
D gene: TRBD2
clone size: -
J gene: TRBJ2-7
CDR3 DNA: TGTGCCAGCAGCCCCAACCGGGAGGGCGAGCAGTACTTC
CDR3 protein: CASSPNREGEQYF

V gene: TRBV28
D gene: -
clone size: -
J gene: TRBJ1-2
CDR3 DNA: TGTGCCAGCAGTTTACAGGGGAACTATGGCTACACCTTC
CDR3 protein: CASSLQGNYGYTF

V gene: TRBV28
D gene: -
clone size: -
J gene: TRBJ1-3
CDR3 DNA: TGTGCCAGCAGTTTCGAGGTAAACTCTGGAAACACCATATATTTT
CDR3 protein: CASSFEVNSGNTIYF

V gene: TRBV28
D gene: -
clone size: -
J gene: TRBJ1-3
CDR3 DNA: TGTGCCAGCAGTTCCCGGACAGCCGGGAGGTCTGGAAACACCATATATTTT
CDR3 protein: CASSSRTAGRSGNTIYF

V gene: TRBV6-5
D gene: TRBD1
clone size: -
J gene: TRBJ2-2
CDR3 DNA: TGTGCCAGCAACACAGGGGAAACCGGGGAGCTGTTTTTT
CDR3 protein: CASNTGETGELFF

V gene: TRBV7-2
D gene: -
clone size: few
J gene: TRBJ1-6
CDR3 DNA: TGTGCCAGCAGCTTTCTGCAGGGGAATAATTCACCCCTCCACTTT
CDR3 protein: CASSFLQGNNSPLHF

V gene: TRBV27
D gene: TRBD2
clone size: -
J gene: TRBJ2-2
CDR3 DNA: TGTGCCAGCAGTTTATCACTAGCGGGAGCGAACACCGGGGAGCTGTTTTTT
CDR3 protein: CASSLSLAGANTGELFF

V gene: TRBV12-2
D gene: -
clone size: -
J gene: TRBJ1-1
CDR3 DNA: TGTGCAAGTCGCTTAATGTACGTCGGGAGGCATTTGAACACTGAAGCTTTCTTT
CDR3 protein: CASRLMYVGRHLNTEAFF

V gene: TRBV20-1
D gene: -
clone size: -
J gene: TRBJ2-1
CDR3 DNA: TGCAGTGCTCGCCGGAATGAGCAGTTCTTC
CDR3 protein: CSARRNEQFF

V gene: TRBV29-1
D gene: -
clone size: -
J gene: TRBJ1-1
CDR3 DNA: TGCAGCGTCCTTTCGGGGGGGGATGAAGCTTTCTTT
CDR3 protein: CSVLSGGDEAFF

V gene: TRBV24-1
D gene: -
clone size: -
J gene: TRBJ2-2
CDR3 DNA: TGTGCCACCAGTGTGAGGGAGGTACCCGGGGAGCTGTTTTTT
CDR3 protein: CATSVREVPGELFF

V gene: TRBV7-9
D gene: TRBD2
clone size: few
J gene: TRBJ2-1
CDR3 DNA: TGTGCCAGCAGCTGGCGGGCGGGAGTGGGTGAGCAGTTCTTC
CDR3 protein: CASSWRAGVGEQFF

V gene: TRBV11-2
D gene: -
clone size: -
J gene: TRBJ2-7
CDR3 DNA: TGTGCCAGCAGTTCATTACGACGGGAGATGTACTTC
CDR3 protein: CASSSLRREMYF

V gene: TRBV27
D gene: TRBD2
clone size: -
J gene: TRBJ2-7
CDR3 DNA: TGTGCCAGCAGTCTGATCCCCGACGAAGCGGGAGTGGTTTGGGAGCAGTACTTC
CDR3 protein: CASSLIPDEAGVVWEQYF

V gene: TRBV4-1
D gene: -
clone size: -
J gene: TRBJ1-4
CDR3 DNA: TGCGCCAGCAGCCAAGAACCGGCTAATGAAAAACTGTTTTTT
CDR3 protein: CASSQEPANEKLFF

V gene: TRBV20-1
D gene: -
clone size: -
J gene: TRBJ2-7
CDR3 DNA: TGCAGTGCTAGTGTGCGGGACCCGAGGGTCGAGCAGTACTTC
CDR3 protein: CSASVRDPRVEQYF

V gene: TRBV2
D gene: -
clone size: -
J gene: TRBJ1-3
CDR3 DNA: TGTGCCAGCAGGCAACAACAAAACACCATATATTTT
CDR3 protein: CASRQQQNTIYF

V gene: TRBV6-5
D gene: TRBD1
clone size: -
J gene: TRBJ1-1
CDR3 DNA: TGTGCCAGCAGCGAGTTACAGGGGAACGGTGAAGCTTTCTTT
CDR3 protein: CASSELQGNGEAFF

V gene: TRBV29-1
D gene: -
clone size: -
J gene: TRBJ1-1
CDR3 DNA: TGCAGCGTCGTGGTCGGGTCCTACACTGAAGCTTTCTTT
CDR3 protein: CSVVVGSYTEAFF

V gene: TRBV6-1
D gene: -
clone size: -
J gene: TRBJ2-7
CDR3 DNA: TGTGCCAGCAGTGAAGGTAGGGGAGGGCAGTACTTC
CDR3 protein: CASSEGRGGQYF

V gene: TRBV4-2
D gene: TRBD2
clone size: -
J gene: TRBJ2-1
CDR3 DNA: TGTGCCAGCAGCACCGGACCCCGGGAGGGCCGTCGCAATGAGCAGTTCTTC
CDR3 protein: CASSTGPREGRRNEQFF

V gene: TRBV18
D gene: TRBD1
clone size: -
J gene: TRBJ1-1
CDR3 DNA: TGTGCCAGCTCACCACTCGAATTAGGACAGGGTAGGGTTGAAGCTTTCTTT
CDR3 protein: CASSPLELGQGRVEAFF

V gene: TRBV28
D gene: TRBD1
clone size: -
J gene: TRBJ1-2
CDR3 DNA: TGTGCCAGCAGGACCCCACAGGGGGCGGGCGGCTACACCTTC
CDR3 protein: CASRTPQGAGGYTF

V gene: TRBV19
D gene: TRBD2
clone size: -
J gene: TRBJ2-2
CDR3 DNA: TGTGCCAGTAGTATACTAGCGGCAAAGAACACCGGGGAGCTGTTTTTT
CDR3 protein: CASSILAAKNTGELFF

V gene: TRBV7-3
D gene: TRBD2
clone size: -
J gene: TRBJ2-1
CDR3 DNA: TGTGCCAGCAGCCGACTAGCGGGAGAGGGTGAGCAGTTCTTC
CDR3 protein: CASSRLAGEGEQFF

V gene: TRBV19
D gene: -
clone size: -
J gene: TRBJ1-2
CDR3 DNA: TGTGCCAGCATGAAACAGGGCCTAGCCCGCTATGGCTACACCTTC
CDR3 protein: CASMKQGLARYGYTF

V gene: TRBV6-1
D gene: -
clone size: -
J gene: TRBJ2-5
CDR3 DNA: TGTGCCAGCAGTGAAGGCAGCCAAGAGACCCAGTACTTC
CDR3 protein: CASSEGSQETQYF

V gene: TRBV14
D gene: -
clone size: -
J gene: TRBJ2-7
CDR3 DNA: TGTGCCAGCAGCCATCCCCCCTTGTGGCGCCCCACCCCCCCGACAGGTAGCTCCTACGAGCAGTACTTC
CDR3 protein: CASSHPPLWRPTPPTGSSYEQYF

V gene: TRBV6-6
D gene: -
clone size: -
J gene: TRBJ1-4
CDR3 DNA: TGTGCCAGTGTCGAAGGGGCTACTAATGAAAAACTGTTTTTT
CDR3 protein: CASVEGATNEKLFF

V gene: TRBV5-1
D gene: TRBD2
clone size: -
J gene: TRBJ2-7
CDR3 DNA: TGCGCCAGCAGCTTGAATGCGGGACTAGGAACCTACGAGCAGTACTTC
CDR3 protein: CASSLNAGLGTYEQYF

V gene: TRBV19
D gene: TRBD2
clone size: -
J gene: TRBJ2-1
CDR3 DNA: TGTGCCAGTAATCGTCCTAGCGGGGGGGGTAATGAGCAGTTCTTC
CDR3 protein: CASNRPSGGGNEQFF

V gene: TRBV19
D gene: -
clone size: once
J gene: TRBJ1-1
CDR3 DNA: TGTGCCAGTAGGACGGGAATTGAAGCTTTCTTT
CDR3 protein: CASRTGIEAFF

V gene: TRBV27
D gene: -
clone size: once
J gene: TRBJ2-7
CDR3 DNA: TGTGCCAGCAGCGAGCGGGTGTCCTCCTACGAGCAGTACTTC
CDR3 protein: CASSERVSSYEQYF

V gene: TRBV5-1
D gene: -
clone size: once
J gene: TRBJ2-2
CDR3 DNA: TGCGCCAGCAGCTTTGAGACTATGGTTACCGGGGAGCTGTTTTTT
CDR3 protein: CASSFETMVTGELFF